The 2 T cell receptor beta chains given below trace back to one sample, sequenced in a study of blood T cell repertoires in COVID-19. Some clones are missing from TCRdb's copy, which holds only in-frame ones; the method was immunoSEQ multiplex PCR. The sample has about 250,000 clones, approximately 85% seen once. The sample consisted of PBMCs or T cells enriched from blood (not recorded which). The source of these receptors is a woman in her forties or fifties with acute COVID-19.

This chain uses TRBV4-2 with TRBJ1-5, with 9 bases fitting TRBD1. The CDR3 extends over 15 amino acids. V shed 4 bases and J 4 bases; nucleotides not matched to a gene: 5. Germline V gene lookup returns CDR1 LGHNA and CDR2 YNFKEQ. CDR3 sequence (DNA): TGTGCCAGCAGCCCCGGGACAGGGCGTAATCAGCCCCAGCATTTT. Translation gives CASSPGTGRNQPQHF.

CDR3 nucleotides: TGTGCCAGCAGTCGATCATTGGGCCCACAGGGGAACGAGCAGTACTTC. Residues: CASSRSLGPQGNEQYF. The chain joins TRBV7-9 to TRBJ2-7; 7 positions match TRBD1. The V and J ends lost 6 bases and 5 bases, in that order; junction bases with no gene match: 16. The CDR3 spans 16 residues. In germline, CDR1 is SEHNR, CDR2 FQNEAQ (reference sequence).